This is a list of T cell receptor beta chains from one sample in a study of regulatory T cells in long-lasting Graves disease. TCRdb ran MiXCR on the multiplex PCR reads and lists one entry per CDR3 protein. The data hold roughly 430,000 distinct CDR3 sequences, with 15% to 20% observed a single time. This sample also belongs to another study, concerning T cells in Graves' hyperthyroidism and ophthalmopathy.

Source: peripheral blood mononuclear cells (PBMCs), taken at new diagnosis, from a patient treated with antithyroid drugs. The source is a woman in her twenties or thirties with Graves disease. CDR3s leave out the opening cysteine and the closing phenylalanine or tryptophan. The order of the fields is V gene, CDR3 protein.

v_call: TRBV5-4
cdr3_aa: ASSSQRGSYNEQF

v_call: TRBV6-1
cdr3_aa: ASRPGLILRNEQF

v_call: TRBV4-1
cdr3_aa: ASSQEPQGNGYT

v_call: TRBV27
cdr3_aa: ASSMGLNTEAF

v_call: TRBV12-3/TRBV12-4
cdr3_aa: ASSFQDLTEAF

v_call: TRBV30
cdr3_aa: AWSGQGNQPQH

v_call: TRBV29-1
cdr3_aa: SVWTGLTGNTIY

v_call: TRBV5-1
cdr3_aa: ASSPGQGAYERY

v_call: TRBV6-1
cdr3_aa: ASSVQGAGNSPLH

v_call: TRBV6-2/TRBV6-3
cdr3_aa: ASSSPGLAGKSDTQY

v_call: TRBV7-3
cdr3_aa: ASSPSGRAHEQF

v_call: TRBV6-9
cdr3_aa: ASSYSSQGGGYT

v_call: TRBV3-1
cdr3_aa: ASSQESGEQY

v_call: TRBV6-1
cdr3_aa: ASSEAVHNEQF

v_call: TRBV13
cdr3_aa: ASSSRTSRSTDTQY

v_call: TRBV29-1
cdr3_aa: SVEVGGYGYT

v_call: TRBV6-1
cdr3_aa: ASSNTILKLLNYGYT

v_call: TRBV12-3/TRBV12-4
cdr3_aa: ASSHGTTPNYGYT

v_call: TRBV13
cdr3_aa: ASSFMGTEIYGYT

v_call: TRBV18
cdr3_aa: ASSASRTSGSYNEQF

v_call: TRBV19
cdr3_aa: ASGRKGPPDTQY

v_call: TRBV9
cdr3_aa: ASSVTSGDEQF

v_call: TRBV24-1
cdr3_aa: ATAGINEQF

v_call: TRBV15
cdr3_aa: ATSRKTGDYRGLYQPQH

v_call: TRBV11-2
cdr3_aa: ASSRETSGRSDTQY

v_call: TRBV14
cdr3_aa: ASSQDQSPYNEQF

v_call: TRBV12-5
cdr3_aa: ASAPSGGGKTQY

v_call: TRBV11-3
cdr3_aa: ASSSGRQQF

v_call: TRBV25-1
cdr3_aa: ASTSSYEQY

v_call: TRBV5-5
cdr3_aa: ASSHPPREVPFNEQF

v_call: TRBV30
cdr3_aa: AWASGRAAGEQY

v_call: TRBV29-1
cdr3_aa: SVEDRAQGGFGSYNEQF

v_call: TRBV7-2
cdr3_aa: ASSSSPAQETQY

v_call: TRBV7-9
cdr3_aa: ASSPPLGRFGTDTQY

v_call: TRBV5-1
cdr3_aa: AGRLGLGALDTQY

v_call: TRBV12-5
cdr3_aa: ASGLVRPLRDAQETQY

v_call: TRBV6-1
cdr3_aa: ASSDWGNGYT

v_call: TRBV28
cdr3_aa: ASSLEGRYRNDQPQH

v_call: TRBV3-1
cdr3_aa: ASSLTSGPSYEQY

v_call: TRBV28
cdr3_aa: ASRTLIGSGIVQETQY

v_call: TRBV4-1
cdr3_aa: ASSQTGAINTEAL

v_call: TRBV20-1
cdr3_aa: SARRALAGNEQF

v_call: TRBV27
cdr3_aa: ASSLNRGPTEAF

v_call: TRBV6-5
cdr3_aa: ASSYRPPGGISYEQY

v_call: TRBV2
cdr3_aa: ASRGGPNQPQH

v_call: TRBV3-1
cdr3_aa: ASSFLAGDYEPY